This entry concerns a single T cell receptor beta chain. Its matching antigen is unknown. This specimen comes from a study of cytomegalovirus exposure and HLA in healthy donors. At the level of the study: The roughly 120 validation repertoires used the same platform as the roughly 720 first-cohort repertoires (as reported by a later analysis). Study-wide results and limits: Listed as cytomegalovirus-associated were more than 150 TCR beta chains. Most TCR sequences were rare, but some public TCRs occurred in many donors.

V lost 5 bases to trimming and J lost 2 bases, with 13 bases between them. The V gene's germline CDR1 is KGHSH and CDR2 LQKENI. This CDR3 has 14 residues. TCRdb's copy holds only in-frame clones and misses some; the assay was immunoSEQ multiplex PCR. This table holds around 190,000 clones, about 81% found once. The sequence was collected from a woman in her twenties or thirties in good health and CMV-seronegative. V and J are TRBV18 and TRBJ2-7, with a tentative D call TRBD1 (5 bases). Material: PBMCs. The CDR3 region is CASSGAGNPYEQYF. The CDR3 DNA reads TGTGCCAGCTCAGGGGCAGGCAATCCCTACGAGCAGTACTTC.